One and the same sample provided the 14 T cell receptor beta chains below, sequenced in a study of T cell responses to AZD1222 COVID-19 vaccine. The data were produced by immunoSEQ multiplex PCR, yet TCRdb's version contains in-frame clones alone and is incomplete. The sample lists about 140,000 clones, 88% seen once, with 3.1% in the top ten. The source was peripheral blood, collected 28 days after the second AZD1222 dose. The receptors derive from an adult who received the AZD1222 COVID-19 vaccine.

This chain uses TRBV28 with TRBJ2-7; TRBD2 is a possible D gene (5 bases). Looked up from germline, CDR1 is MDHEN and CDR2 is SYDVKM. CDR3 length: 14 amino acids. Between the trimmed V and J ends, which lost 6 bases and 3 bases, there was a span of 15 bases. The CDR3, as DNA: TGTGCCAGCAGCCCCGTGAGGGCACACTACGAGCAGTACTTC. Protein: CASSPVRAHYEQYF.

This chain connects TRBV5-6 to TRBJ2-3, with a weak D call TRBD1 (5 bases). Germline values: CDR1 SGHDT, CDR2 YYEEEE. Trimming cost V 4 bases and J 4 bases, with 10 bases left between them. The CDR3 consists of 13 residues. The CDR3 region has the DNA TGTGCCAGCAGCGCAGGGATCCCAGATACGCAGTATTTT. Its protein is CASSAGIPDTQYF. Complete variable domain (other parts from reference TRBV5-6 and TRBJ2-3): DAGVTQSPTHLIKTRGQQVTLRCSPKSGHDTVSWYQQALGQGPQFIFQYYEEEERQRGNFPDRFSGHQFPNYSSELNVNALLLGDSALYLCASSAGIPDTQYFGPGTRLTVL.

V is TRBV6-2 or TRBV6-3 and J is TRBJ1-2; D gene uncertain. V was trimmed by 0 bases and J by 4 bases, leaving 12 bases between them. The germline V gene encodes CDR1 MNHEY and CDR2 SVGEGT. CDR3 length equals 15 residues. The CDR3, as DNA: TGTGCCAGCAGTTACTCTCGGGGAGGAAGCTATGGCTACACCTTC. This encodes CASSYSRGGSYGYTF.

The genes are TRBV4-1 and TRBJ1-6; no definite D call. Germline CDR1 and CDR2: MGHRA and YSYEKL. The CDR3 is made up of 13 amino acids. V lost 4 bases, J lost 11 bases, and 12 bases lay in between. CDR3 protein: CASSPEDETPLHF. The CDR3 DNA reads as TGCGCCAGCAGCCCAGAGGATGAGACACCCCTCCACTTT.

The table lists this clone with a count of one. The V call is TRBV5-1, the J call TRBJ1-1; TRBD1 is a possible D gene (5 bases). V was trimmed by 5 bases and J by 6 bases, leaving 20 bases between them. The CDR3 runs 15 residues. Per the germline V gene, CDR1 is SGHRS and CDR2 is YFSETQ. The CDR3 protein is CASSNQGLTNSEAFF. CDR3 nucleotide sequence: TGCGCCAGCAGTAATCAGGGACTAACTAACTCTGAAGCTTTCTTT.

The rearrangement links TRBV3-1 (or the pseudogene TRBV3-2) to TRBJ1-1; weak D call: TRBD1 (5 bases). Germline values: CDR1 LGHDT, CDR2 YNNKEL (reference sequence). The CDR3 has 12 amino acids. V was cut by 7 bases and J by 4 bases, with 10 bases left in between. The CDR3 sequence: CASTQGGTEAFF. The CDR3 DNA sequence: TGTGCCAGCACCCAGGGAGGCACTGAAGCTTTCTTT.

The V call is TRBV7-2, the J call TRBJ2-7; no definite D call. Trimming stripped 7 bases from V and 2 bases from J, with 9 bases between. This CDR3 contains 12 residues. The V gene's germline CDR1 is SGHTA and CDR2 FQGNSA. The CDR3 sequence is CASMGSPYEQYF. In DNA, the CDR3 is TGTGCCAGCATGGGTTCACCCTACGAGCAGTACTTC.

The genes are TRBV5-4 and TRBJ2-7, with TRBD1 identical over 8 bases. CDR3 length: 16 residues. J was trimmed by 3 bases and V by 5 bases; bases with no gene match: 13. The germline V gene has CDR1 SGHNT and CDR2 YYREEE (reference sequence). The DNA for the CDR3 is TGTGCCAGCAGTTATGGACAGGGCCCGCCGGGCTACGAGCAGTACTTC. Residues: CASSYGQGPPGYEQYF. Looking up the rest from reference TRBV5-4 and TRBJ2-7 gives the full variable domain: ETGVTQSPTHLIKTRGQQVTLRCSSQSGHNTVSWYQQALGQGPQFIFQYYREEENGRGNFPPRFSGLQFPNYSSELNVNALELDDSALYLCASSYGQGPPGYEQYFGPGTRLTVT.

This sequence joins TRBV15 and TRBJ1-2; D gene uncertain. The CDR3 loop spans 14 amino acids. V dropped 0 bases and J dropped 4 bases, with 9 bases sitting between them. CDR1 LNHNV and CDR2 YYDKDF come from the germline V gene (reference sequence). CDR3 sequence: CATSREDGVYGYTF. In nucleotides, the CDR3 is TGTGCCACCAGCAGAGAGGATGGAGTCTATGGCTACACCTTC.

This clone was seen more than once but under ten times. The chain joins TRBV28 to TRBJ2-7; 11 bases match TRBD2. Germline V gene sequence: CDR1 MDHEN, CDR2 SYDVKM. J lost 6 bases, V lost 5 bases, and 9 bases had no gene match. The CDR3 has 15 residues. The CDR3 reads CASSPFSGRATEQYF. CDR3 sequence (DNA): TGTGCCAGCAGTCCCTTTAGCGGGAGGGCGACCGAGCAGTACTTC.

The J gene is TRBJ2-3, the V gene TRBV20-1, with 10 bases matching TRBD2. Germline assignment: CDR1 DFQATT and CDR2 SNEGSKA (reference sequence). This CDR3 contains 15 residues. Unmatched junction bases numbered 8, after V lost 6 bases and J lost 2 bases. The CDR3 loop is CSASIAGGYTDTQYF. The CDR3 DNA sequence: TGCAGTGCGAGTATAGCGGGAGGTTACACAGATACGCAGTATTTT.

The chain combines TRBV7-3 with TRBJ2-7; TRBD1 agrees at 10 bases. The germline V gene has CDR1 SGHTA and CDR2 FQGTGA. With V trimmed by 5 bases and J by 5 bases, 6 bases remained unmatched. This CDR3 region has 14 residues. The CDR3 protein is CASSRTGGENEQYF. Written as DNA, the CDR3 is TGTGCCAGCAGCCGGACAGGGGGAGAGAACGAGCAGTACTTC.

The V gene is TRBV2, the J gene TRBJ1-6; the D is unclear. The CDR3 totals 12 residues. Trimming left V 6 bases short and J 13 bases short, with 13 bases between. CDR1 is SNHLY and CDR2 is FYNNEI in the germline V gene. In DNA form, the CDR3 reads TGTGCCAGCAGGGTAATACTTTCGCCCCTCCACTTT. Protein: CASRVILSPLHF. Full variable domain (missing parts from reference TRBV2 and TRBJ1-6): EPEVTQTPSHQVTQMGQEVILRCVPISNHLYFYWYRQILGQKVEFLVSFYNNEISEKSEIFDDQFSVERPDGSNFTLKIRSTKLEDSAMYFCASRVILSPLHFGNGTRLTVT.

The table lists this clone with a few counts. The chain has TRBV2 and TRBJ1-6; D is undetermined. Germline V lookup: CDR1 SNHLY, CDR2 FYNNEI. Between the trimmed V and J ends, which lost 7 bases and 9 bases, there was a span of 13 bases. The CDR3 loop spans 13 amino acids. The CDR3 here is CASTPGPISPLHF. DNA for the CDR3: TGTGCCAGCACCCCAGGTCCCATTTCACCCCTCCACTTT.